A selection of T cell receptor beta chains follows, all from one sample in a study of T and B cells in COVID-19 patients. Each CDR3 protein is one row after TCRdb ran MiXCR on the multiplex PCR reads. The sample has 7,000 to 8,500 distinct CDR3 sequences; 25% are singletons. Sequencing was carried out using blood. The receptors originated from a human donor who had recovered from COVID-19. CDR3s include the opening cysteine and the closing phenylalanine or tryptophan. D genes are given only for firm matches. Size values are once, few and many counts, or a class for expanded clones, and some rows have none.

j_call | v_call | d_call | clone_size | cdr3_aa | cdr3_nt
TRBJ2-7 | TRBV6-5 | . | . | CASSYSTARVYEQYF | TGTGCCAGCAGTTACTCGACGGCCAGGGTCTACGAGCAGTACTTC
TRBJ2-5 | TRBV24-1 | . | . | CATSGGEETQYF | TGTGCCACCAGTGGGGGGGAAGAGACCCAGTACTTC
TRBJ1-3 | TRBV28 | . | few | CASSLLTASGNTIYF | TGTGCCAGCAGTTTGTTGACAGCCTCTGGAAACACCATATATTTT
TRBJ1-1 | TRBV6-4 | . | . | CASSDSPRVSSEAFF | TGTGCCAGCAGCGATAGTCCCAGAGTCTCTAGTGAAGCTTTCTTT
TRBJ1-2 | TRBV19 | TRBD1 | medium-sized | CASSIGGVDRAIYGYTF | TGTGCCAGTAGTATAGGTGGTGTGGACAGGGCTATCTATGGCTACACCTTC
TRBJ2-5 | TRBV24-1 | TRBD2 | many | CATSVRAGVETQYF | TGTGCCACCAGTGTACGAGCGGGGGTCGAGACCCAGTACTTC
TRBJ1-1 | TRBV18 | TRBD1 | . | CASQQTGASGTEAFF | TGTGCCAGCCAACAAACAGGGGCGAGTGGGACTGAAGCTTTCTTT
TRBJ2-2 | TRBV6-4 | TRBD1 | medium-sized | CASSDGTGGTGELFF | TGTGCCAGCAGTGACGGGACAGGGGGAACCGGGGAGCTGTTTTTT
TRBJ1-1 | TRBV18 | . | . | CASSPSGRTNTEAFF | TGTGCCAGCTCACCCTCCGGACGGACCAACACTGAAGCTTTCTTT
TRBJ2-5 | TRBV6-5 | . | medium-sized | CASSYGGRPGLETQYF | TGTGCCAGCAGTTATGGCGGTAGGCCCGGCCTTGAGACCCAGTACTTC
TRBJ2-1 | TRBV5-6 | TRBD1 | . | CASSSTGDNEQFF | TGTGCCAGCAGCTCGACAGGGGACAATGAGCAGTTCTTC
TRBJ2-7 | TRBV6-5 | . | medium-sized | CASSGGRAYEQYF | TGTGCCAGCAGTGGGGGACGCGCCTACGAGCAGTACTTC
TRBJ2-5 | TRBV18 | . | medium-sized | CASLSDSGMGETQYF | TGTGCCAGCTTAAGCGACTCGGGAATGGGAGAGACCCAGTACTTC
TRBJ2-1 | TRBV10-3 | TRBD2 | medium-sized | CAISSGLVGNEQFF | TGTGCCATCAGCTCGGGACTAGTGGGCAATGAGCAGTTCTTC
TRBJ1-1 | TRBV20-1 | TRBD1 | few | CSARPGTGINTEAFF | TGCAGTGCTAGACCCGGGACAGGGATAAACACTGAAGCTTTCTTT
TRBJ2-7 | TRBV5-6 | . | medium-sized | CASSLVGQTYEQYF | TGTGCCAGCAGCCTGGTAGGTCAAACCTACGAGCAGTACTTC
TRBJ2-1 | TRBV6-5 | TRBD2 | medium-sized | CASSYHQLAGGRNEQFF | TGTGCCAGCAGTTACCACCAACTAGCGGGGGGTAGGAATGAGCAGTTCTTC
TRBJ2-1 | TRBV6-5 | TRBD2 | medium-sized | CASRTSGGNEQFF | TGTGCCAGCAGGACTAGCGGAGGCAATGAGCAGTTCTTC
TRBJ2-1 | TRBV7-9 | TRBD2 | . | CASRAGIQAEQFF | TGTGCCAGCCGAGCGGGGATACAGGCTGAGCAGTTCTTC
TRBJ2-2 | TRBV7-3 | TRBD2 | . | CASSFVTSGSTGELFF | TGTGCCAGCAGCTTCGTAACTAGCGGATCCACCGGGGAGCTGTTTTTT
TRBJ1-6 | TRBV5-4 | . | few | CASSQDPNSPLHF | TGTGCCAGCAGCCAGGACCCAAATTCACCCCTCCACTTT
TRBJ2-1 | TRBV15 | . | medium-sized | CATSSGLRYNEQFF | TGTGCCACCAGTAGCGGATTAAGGTACAATGAGCAGTTCTTC
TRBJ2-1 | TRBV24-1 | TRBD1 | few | CATSDPGGSYNEQFF | TGTGCCACCAGTGACCCAGGGGGATCCTACAATGAGCAGTTCTTC
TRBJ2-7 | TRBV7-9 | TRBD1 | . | CASSRTDRSPREQYF | TGTGCCAGCAGCCGAACGGACAGGTCCCCCAGGGAGCAGTACTTC
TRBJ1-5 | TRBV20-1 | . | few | CSASRQGNQPQHF | TGCAGTGCTAGTCGTCAGGGAAATCAGCCCCAGCATTTT
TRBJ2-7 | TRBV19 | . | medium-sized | CASSEAISYEQYF | TGTGCCAGTAGTGAGGCCATATCCTACGAGCAGTACTTC
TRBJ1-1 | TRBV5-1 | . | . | CASSLVSSGRTEAFF | TGCGCCAGCAGCTTGGTCAGCAGTGGGAGAACTGAAGCTTTCTTT
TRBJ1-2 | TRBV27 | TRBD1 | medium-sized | CASSSRDRPSYGYTF | TGTGCCAGCAGTTCACGGGACAGGCCATCCTATGGCTACACCTTC
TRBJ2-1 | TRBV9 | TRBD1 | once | CASSAEARTGPKFF | TGTGCCAGCAGCGCCGAGGCCAGGACAGGTCCTAAGTTCTTC
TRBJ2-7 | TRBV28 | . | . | CASSRLYSYEQYF | TGTGCCAGCAGCAGACTCTACTCCTACGAGCAGTACTTC
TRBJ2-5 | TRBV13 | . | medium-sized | CASSDWTQETQYF | TGTGCCAGCAGCGATTGGACCCAAGAGACCCAGTACTTC
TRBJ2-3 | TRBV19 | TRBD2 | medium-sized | CASSKLAGTSTDTQYF | TGTGCCAGTAGTAAACTAGCGGGGACTAGCACAGATACGCAGTATTTT
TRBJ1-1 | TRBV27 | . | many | CASSLGGNTEAFF | TGTGCCAGCAGTTTAGGGGGGAACACTGAAGCTTTCTTT
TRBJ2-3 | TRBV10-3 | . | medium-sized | CAISESRVDTQYF | TGTGCCATCAGTGAGTCCCGGGTTGATACGCAGTATTTT
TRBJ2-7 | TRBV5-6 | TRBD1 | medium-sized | CASSRMDRRYEQYF | TGTGCCAGCAGCAGGATGGACAGGAGGTACGAGCAGTACTTC
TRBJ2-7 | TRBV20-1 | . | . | CSAPPGMGSYEQYF | TGCAGTGCTCCCCCTGGAATGGGGTCCTACGAGCAGTACTTC
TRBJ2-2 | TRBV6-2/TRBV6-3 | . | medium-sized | CASSYELATGELFF | TGTGCCAGCAGTTACGAGCTAGCGACCGGGGAGCTGTTTTTT
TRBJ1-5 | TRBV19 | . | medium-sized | CASSIGEEFQPQHF | TGTGCCAGTAGTATAGGAGAAGAGTTTCAGCCCCAGCATTTT
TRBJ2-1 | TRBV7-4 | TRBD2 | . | CASSLWTSGVYNEQFF | TGTGCCAGCAGCTTATGGACTAGCGGGGTATACAATGAGCAGTTCTTC
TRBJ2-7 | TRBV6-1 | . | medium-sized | CASSESWAGGEQYF | TGTGCCAGCAGTGAGTCGTGGGCCGGCGGAGAGCAGTACTTC
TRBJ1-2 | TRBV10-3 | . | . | CASTGRDTNYGYTF | TGTGCCTCGACCGGCCGGGACACTAACTATGGCTACACCTTC
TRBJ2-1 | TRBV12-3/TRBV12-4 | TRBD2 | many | CASSFPAGGKYNEQFF | TGTGCCAGCAGTTTCCCAGCGGGAGGGAAGTACAATGAGCAGTTCTTC
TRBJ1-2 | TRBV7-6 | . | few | CASSSDSYGYTF | TGTGCCAGCAGCTCGGACAGCTATGGCTACACCTTC
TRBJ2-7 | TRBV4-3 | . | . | CASSQDTGTVNYEQYF | TGCGCCAGCAGCCAAGATACCGGGACGGTAAACTACGAGCAGTACTTC
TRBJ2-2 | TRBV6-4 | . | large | CASSDGDTGELFF | TGTGCCAGCAGTGACGGGGACACCGGGGAGCTGTTTTTT
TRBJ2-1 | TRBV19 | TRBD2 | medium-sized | CASSAVGKREINNEQFF | TGTGCCAGTAGTGCGGTTGGGAAGCGGGAGATAAACAATGAGCAGTTCTTC
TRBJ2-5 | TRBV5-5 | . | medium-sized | CASSPLRTEPQETQYF | TGTGCCAGCAGCCCCCTCAGGACAGAACCTCAAGAGACCCAGTACTTC
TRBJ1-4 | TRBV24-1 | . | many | CATSDFVGKPTNEKLFF | TGTGCCACCAGTGATTTTGTTGGAAAACCAACTAATGAAAAACTGTTTTTT